This entry features one T cell receptor beta chain sequence. The CDR3 has 14 residues. Per germline, CDR1 SGHVS and CDR2 FQNEAQ. V dropped 1 base and J dropped 3; count of bases not matched to a gene: 2. In the original workflow: Reference gene primer amplification gave nucleated cell count estimates. TCRdb keeps only in-frame clones here, not all; method: immunoSEQ multiplex PCR. V, J and clone size are taken as reported in that table, and D and trimming were inferred from the DNA itself. In the table there are roughly 350,000 clones, more than 70% of which are singletons. This sample is drawn from a study of blood T cell repertoires in COVID-19. Study-level background: Collection of acute and convalescent COVID-19 samples took place in the United States, Italy and Spain. PBMCs, B-cell-depleted T cells, or T cells were the source of the cDNA or gDNA that made up the material.

It was during active infection that Seattle patients were enrolled and then longitudinally followed. The chain is built from TRBV7-8 and TRBJ2-5; 7 bases are a match to TRBD1. Sequenced material: peripheral blood. The receptor comes from a woman aged 25 to 39 with COVID-19, enrolled during active disease. For the CDR3, the DNA is TGTGCCAGCAGCTTAGGGCAGGGGGAAGAGACCCAGTACTTC. Translation: CASSLGQGEETQYF.